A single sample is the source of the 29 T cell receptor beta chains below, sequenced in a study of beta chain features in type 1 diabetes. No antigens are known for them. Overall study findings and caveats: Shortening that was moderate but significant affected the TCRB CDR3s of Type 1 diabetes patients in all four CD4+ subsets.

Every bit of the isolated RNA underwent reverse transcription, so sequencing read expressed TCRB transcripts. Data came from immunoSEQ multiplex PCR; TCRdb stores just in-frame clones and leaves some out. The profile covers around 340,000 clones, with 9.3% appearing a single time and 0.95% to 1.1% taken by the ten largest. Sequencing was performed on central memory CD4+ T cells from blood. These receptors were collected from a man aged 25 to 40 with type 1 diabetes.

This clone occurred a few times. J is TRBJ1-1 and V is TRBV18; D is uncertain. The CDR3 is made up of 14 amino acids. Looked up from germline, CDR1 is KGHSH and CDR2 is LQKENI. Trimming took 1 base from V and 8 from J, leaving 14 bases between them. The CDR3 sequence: CASSPRDTRREAFF. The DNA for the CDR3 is TGTGCCAGCTCACCACGGGATACCCGTCGGGAAGCTTTCTTT.

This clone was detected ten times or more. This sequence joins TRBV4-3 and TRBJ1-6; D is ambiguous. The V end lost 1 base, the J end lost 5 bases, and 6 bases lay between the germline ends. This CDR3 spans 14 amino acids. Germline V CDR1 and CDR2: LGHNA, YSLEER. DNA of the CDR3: TGCGCCAGCAGCCAAGGGTGGAATAATTCACCCCTCCACTTT. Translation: CASSQGWNNSPLHF.

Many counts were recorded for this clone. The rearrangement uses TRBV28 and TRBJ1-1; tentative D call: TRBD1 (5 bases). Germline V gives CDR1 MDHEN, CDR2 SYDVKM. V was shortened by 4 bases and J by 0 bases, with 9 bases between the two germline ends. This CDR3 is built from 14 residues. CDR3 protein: CASSSGTMNTEAFF. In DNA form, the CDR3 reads TGTGCCAGCAGTTCTGGGACGATGAACACTGAAGCTTTCTTT.

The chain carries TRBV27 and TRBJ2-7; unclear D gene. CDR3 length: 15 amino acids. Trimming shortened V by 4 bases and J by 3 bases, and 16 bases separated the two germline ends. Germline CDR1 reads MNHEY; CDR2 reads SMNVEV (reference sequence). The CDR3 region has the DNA TGTGCCAGCAGTTCCCTTTCCTTAAACGGCTACGAGCAGTACTTC. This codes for CASSSLSLNGYEQYF.

The CDR3 reads CASSPLSFGAQYF. For the CDR3, the DNA is TGTGCCAGCAGTCCCTTATCCTTCGGAGCCCAGTACTTC. The chain has TRBV6-6 and TRBJ2-5; no firm D call. The V and J ends lost 5 bases and 9 bases respectively, with 16 bases between them. Looked up from germline, CDR1 is MNHNY and CDR2 is SVGAGI (reference sequence). This CDR3 has 13 residues.

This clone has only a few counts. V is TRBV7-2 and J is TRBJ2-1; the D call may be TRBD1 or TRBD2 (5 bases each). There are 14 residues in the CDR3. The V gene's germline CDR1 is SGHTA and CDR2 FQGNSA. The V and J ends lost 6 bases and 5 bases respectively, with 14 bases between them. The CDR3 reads CASRSGRTDNEQFF. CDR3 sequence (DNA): TGTGCCAGCAGGTCGGGGCGGACCGACAATGAGCAGTTCTTC.

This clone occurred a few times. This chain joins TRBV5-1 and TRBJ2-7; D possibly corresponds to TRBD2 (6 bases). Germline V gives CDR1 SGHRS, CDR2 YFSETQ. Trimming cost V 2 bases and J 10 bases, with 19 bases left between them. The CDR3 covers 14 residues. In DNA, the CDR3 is TGCGCCAGCAGCTTAGGCGGGACTTGGGTCGAACAGTACTTC. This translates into CASSLGGTWVEQYF.

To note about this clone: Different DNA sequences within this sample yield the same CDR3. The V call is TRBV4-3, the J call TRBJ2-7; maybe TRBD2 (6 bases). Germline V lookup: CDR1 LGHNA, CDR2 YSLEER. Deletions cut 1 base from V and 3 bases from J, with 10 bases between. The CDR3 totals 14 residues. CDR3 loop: CASSQAPGGYEQYF. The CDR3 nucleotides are TGCGCCAGCAGCCAAGCCCCCGGGGGCTACGAGCAGTACTTC.

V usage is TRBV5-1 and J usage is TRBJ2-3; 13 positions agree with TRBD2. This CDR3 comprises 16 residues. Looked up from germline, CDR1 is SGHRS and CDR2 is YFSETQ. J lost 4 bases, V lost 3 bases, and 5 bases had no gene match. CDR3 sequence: CASSSTSGGASDTQYF. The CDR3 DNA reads TGCGCCAGCAGCTCCACTAGCGGGGGGGCTTCAGATACGCAGTATTTT.

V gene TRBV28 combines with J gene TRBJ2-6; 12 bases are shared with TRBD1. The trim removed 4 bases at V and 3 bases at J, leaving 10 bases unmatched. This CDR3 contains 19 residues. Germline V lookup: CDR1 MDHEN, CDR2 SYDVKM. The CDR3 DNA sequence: TGTGCCAGCAGTTCCGTCGAGGGACAGGGGGCAGGTGGGGCCAACGTCCTGACTTTC. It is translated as CASSSVEGQGAGGANVLTF.

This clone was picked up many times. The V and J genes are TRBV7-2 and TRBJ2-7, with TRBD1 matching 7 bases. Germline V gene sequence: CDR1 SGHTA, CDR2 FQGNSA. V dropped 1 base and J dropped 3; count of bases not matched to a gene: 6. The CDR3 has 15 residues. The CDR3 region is CASSLGQGDLYEQYF. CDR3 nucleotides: TGTGCCAGCAGCTTAGGTCAGGGGGATCTCTACGAGCAGTACTTC.

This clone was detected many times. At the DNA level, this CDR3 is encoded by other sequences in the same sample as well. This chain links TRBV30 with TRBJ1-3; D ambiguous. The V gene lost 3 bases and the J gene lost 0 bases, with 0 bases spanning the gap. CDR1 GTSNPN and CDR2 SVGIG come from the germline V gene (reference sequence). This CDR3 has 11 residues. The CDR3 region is CAWSSGNTIYF. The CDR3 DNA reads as TGTGCCTGGAGCTCTGGAAACACCATATATTTT.

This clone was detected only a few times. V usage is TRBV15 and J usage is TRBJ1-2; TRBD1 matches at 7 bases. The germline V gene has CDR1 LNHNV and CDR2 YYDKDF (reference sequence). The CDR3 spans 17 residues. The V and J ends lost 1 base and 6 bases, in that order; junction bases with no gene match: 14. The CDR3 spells CATSRGLQDRSPDGYTF. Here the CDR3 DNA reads TGTGCCACCAGCAGAGGATTGCAGGACAGGTCCCCTGATGGCTACACCTTC.

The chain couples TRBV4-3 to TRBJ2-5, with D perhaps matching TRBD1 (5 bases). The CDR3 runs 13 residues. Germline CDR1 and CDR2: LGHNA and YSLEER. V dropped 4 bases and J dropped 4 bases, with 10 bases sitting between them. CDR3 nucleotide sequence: TGCGCCAGCAGCCTAAGTAGGGGAGAGACCCAGTACTTC. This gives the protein CASSLSRGETQYF.

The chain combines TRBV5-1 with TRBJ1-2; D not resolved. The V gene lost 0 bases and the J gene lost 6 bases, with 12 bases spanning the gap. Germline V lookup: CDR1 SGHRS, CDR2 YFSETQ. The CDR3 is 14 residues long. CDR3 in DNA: TGCGCCAGCAGCTTGGAAGACCCCCGGCATGGCTACACCTTC. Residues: CASSLEDPRHGYTF.

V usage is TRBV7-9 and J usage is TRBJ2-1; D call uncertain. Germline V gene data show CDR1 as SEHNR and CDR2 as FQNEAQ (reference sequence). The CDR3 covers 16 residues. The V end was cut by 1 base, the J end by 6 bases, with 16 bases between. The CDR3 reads CASSLEVGYVGNEQFF. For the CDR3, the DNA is TGTGCCAGCAGCTTAGAGGTAGGGTACGTTGGCAATGAGCAGTTCTTC.

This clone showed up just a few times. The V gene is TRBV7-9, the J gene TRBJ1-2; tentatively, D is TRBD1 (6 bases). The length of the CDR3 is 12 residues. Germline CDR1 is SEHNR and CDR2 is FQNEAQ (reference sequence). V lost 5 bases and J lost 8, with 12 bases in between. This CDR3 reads CASSVQGWGYTF. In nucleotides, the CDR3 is TGTGCCAGCAGCGTTCAGGGGTGGGGCTACACCTTC.

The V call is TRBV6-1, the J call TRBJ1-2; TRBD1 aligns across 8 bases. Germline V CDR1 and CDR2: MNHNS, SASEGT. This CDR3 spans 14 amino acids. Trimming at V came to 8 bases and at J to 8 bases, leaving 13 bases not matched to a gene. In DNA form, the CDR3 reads TGTGCCAGCTTATTCTTCGGACAGGGCGGAGGCTACACCTTC. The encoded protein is CASLFFGQGGGYTF.

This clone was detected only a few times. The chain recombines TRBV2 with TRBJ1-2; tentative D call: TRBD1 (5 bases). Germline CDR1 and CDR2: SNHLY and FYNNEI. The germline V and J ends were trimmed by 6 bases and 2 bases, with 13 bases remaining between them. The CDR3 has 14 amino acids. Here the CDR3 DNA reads TGTGCCAGCAGACCGACAGCCATAAACTATGGCTACACCTTC. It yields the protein CASRPTAINYGYTF.

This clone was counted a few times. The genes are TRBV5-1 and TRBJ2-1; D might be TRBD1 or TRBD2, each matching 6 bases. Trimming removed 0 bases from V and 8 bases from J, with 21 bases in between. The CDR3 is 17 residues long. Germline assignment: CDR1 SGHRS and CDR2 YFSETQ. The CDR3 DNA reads TGCGCCAGCAGCTTGGTCCTAGGGGGGCAAGGAGGCCATGAGCAGTTCTTC. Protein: CASSLVLGGQGGHEQFF.

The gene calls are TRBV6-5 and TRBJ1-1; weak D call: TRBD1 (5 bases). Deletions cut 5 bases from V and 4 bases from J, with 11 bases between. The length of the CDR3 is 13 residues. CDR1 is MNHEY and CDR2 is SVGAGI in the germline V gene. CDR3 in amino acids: CASSIFGTTEAFF. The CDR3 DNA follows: TGTGCCAGCAGTATATTCGGGACCACTGAAGCTTTCTTT.

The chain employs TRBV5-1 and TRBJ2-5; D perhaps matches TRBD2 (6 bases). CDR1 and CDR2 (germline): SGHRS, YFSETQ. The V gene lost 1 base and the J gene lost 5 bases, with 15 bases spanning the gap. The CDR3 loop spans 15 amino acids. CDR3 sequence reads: CASSLRGTPAETQYF. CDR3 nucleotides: TGCGCCAGCAGCTTGCGGGGGACCCCAGCGGAGACCCAGTACTTC. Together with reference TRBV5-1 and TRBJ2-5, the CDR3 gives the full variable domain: KAGVTQTPRYLIKTRGQQVTLSCSPISGHRSVSWYQQTPGQGLQFLFEYFSETQRNKGNFPGRFSGRQFSNSRSEMNVSTLELGDSALYLCASSLRGTPAETQYFGPGTRLLVL.

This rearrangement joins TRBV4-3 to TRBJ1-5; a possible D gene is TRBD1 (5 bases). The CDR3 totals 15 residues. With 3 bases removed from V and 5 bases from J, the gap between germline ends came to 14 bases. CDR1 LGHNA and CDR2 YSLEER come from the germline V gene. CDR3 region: CASSQDWGSDQPQHF. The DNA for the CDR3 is TGCGCCAGCAGCCAGGATTGGGGCAGCGATCAGCCCCAGCATTTT.

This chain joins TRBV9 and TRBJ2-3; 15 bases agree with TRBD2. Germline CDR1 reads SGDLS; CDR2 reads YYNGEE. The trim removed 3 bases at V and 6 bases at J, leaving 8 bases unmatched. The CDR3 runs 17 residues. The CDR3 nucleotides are TGTGCCAGCAGCGCCCGGACTAGCGGGGGGGCGTGGGATACGCAGTATTTT. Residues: CASSARTSGGAWDTQYF.

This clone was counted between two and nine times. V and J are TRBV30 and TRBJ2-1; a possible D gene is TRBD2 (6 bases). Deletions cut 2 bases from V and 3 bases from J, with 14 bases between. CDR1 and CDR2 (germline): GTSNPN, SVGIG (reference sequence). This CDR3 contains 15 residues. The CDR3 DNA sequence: TGTGCCTGGAGTCTGGGGGACGGGGGCTACAATGAGCAGTTCTTC. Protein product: CAWSLGDGGYNEQFF.

The CDR3 bases are TGTGCCAGCACCCCGCAGGGAGGGCCTAATGAAAAACTGTTTTTT. This codes for CASTPQGGPNEKLFF. The rearrangement joins TRBV2 to TRBJ1-4; D is perhaps TRBD1 (5 bases). The CDR3 runs to 15 residues. The germline V gene encodes CDR1 SNHLY and CDR2 FYNNEI. V shed 7 bases and J shed 3 bases, with 15 bases lying between them.

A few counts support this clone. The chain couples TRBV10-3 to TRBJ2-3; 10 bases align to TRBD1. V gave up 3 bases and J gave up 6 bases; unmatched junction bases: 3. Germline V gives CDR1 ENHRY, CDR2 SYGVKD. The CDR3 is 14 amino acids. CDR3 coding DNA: TGTGCCATCAGTGAAGGGACAGGGGAGGATACGCAGTATTTT. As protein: CAISEGTGEDTQYF.

The chain's CDR3 is CASSLRQGWEKLFF. The CDR3 bases are TGTGCCAGCAGCCTGCGACAGGGTTGGGAAAAACTGTTTTTT. V usage is TRBV7-2 and J usage is TRBJ1-4; 7 bases agree with TRBD1. This CDR3 comprises 14 residues. CDR1 SGHTA and CDR2 FQGNSA come from the germline V gene. Trimming at V came to 5 bases and at J to 8 bases, leaving 8 bases not matched to a gene.

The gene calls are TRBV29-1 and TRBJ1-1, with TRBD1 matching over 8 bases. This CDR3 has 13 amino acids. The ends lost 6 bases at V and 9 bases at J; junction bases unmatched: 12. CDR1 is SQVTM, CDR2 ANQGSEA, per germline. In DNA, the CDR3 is TGCAGCGTCAACCCCCGGACAGGGCTGAAAGCTTTCTTT. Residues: CSVNPRTGLKAFF.